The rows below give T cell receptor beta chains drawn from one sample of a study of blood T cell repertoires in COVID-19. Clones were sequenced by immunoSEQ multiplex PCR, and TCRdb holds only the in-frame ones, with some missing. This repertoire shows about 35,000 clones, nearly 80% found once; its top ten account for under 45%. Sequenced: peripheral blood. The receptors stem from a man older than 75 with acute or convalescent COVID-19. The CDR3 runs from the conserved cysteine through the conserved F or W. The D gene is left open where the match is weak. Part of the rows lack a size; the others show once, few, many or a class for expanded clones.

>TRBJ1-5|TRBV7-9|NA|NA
CASSLTRGSYNQPQHF
TGTGCCAGCAGCTTAACGAGGGGGAGCTACAATCAGCCCCAGCATTTT
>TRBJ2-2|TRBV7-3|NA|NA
CASSSKTSGSGGELFF
TGTGCCAGCAGCTCCAAAACATCCGGGTCTGGCGGGGAGCTGTTTTTT
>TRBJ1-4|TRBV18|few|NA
CASSLGLNEKLFF
TGTGCCAGCTCACTCGGACTAAATGAAAAACTGTTTTTT
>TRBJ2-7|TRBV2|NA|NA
CASSGGSALPYEQYF
TGTGCCAGCAGTGGAGGTAGTGCCCTTCCTTACGAGCAGTACTTC
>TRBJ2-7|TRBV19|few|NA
CASGHSAYEQYF
TGTGCCAGTGGACATTCAGCCTACGAGCAGTACTTC
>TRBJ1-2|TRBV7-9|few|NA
CASSPNLRSYGYTF
TGTGCCAGCAGCCCGAACTTGCGGTCCTATGGCTACACCTTC
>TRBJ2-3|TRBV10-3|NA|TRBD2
CAISEEAGGRPYTQYF
TGTGCCATCAGTGAAGAAGCGGGGGGTCGCCCATATACGCAGTATTTT
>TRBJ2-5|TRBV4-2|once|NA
CASSQDGGARKTQYF
TGTGCCAGCAGCCAAGATGGGGGGGCCCGAAAGACCCAGTACTTC
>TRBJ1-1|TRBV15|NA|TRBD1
CATSAPGQGDTEAFF
TGTGCCACCAGCGCCCCGGGACAGGGAGATACTGAAGCTTTCTTT
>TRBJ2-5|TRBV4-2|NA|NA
CASSQGTGNVETQYF
TGTGCCAGCAGCCAAGGCACAGGGAACGTAGAGACCCAGTACTTC
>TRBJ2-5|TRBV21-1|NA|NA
CASIPSGESEETQYF
TGTGCCAGCATCCCCTCGGGGGAGTCCGAAGAGACCCAGTACTTC
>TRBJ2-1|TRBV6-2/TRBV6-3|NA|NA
CASSIVTGNEQFF
TGTGCCAGCAGTATCGTTACAGGGAATGAGCAGTTCTTC
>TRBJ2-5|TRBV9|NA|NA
CASSVGGGGRETQYF
TGTGCCAGCAGCGTAGGAGGGGGGGGACGAGAGACCCAGTACTTC
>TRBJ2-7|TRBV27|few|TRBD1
CASSLSGQGSRQYF
TGTGCCAGCAGTTTATCGGGACAGGGGTCTCGGCAGTACTTC
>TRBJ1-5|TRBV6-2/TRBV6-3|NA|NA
CASSYTGPNQPQHF
TGTGCCAGCAGTTATACAGGCCCCAATCAGCCCCAGCATTTT
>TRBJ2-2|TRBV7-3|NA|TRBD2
CASSSGGEPTGELFF
TGTGCCAGCAGCTCTGGGGGGGAGCCCACCGGGGAGCTGTTTTTT
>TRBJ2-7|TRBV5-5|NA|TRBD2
CASSSALGRGDSYEQYF
TGTGCCAGCAGCTCGGCGTTGGGGCGGGGGGATTCCTACGAGCAGTACTTC
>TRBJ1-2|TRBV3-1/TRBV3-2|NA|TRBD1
CASSQAQLGQGGYGYTF
TGTGCCAGCAGCCAAGCCCAACTGGGACAGGGAGGCTATGGCTACACCTTC
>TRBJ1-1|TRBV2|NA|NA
CASSQGTVGGTEAFF
TGTGCCAGCAGTCAGGGCACGGTGGGTGGCACTGAAGCTTTCTTT
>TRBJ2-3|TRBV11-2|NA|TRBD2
CASSFLRRGVGGPTDTQYF
TGTGCCAGCAGCTTTCTAAGGCGGGGGGTTGGTGGACCCACAGATACGCAGTATTTT
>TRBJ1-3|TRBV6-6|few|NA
CASRLPGTQGNTIYF
TGTGCCAGCAGACTACCTGGGACTCAAGGAAACACCATATATTTT
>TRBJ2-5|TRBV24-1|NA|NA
CATSDSGQKETQYF
TGTGCCACCAGTGATTCCGGACAGAAAGAGACCCAGTACTTC
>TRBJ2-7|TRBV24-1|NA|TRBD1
CATSDPGQGSEQYF
TGTGCCACCAGTGATCCGGGACAGGGCTCCGAGCAGTACTTC
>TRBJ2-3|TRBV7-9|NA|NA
CASSLGGSGTDTQYF
TGTGCCAGCAGCTTAGGTGGCAGCGGAACAGATACGCAGTATTTT
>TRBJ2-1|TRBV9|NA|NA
CASSPRPGQDNEQFF
TGTGCCAGCAGCCCACGACCGGGACAAGACAATGAGCAGTTCTTC
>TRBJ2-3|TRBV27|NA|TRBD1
CASSFQGQPTDTQYF
TGTGCCAGCAGTTTCCAGGGACAGCCCACAGATACGCAGTATTTT
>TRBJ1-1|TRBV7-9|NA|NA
CASTRGLQGTEAFF
TGTGCCAGCACCAGGGGCCTTCAGGGCACTGAAGCTTTCTTT
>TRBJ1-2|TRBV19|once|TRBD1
CASSSSLQGARGYTF
TGTGCCAGTAGTTCATCCCTTCAGGGGGCTCGCGGCTACACCTTC
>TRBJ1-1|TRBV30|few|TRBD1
CAWRRDRGKVEAFF
TGTGCCTGGAGGAGAGACAGGGGGAAGGTTGAAGCTTTCTTT
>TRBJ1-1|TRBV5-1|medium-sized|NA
CASRGTNEAFF
TGCGCCAGCAGGGGGACAAATGAAGCTTTCTTT
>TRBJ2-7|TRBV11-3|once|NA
CASSLDMPLTGLFYEQYF
TGTGCCAGCAGCTTAGATATGCCTTTGACAGGTCTATTTTACGAGCAGTACTTC
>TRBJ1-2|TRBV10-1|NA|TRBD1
CASNPGQGESYGYTF
TGCGCCAGCAATCCGGGACAGGGGGAAAGCTATGGCTACACCTTC
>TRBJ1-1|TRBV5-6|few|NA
CASSLGPPGQGFATEAFF
TGTGCCAGCAGCTTGGGCCCCCCGGGGCAGGGGTTCGCCACTGAAGCTTTCTTT
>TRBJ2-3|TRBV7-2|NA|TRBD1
CASSLTGIRTDTQYF
TGTGCCAGCAGCTTGACAGGGATCCGCACAGATACGCAGTATTTT
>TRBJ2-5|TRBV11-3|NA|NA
CASSLGSGLQETQYF
TGTGCCAGCAGCTTAGGGTCAGGCCTGCAAGAGACCCAGTACTTC
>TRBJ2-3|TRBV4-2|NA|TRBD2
CASSQRLAGGTDTQYF
TGTGCCAGCAGCCAGAGACTAGCGGGGGGAACAGATACGCAGTATTTT
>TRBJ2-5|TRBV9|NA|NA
CASSVGTQETQYF
TGTGCCAGCAGCGTAGGCACACAAGAGACCCAGTACTTC
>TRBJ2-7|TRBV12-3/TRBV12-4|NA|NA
CASSSESYEQYF
TGTGCCAGCAGTTCGGAGTCCTACGAGCAGTACTTC
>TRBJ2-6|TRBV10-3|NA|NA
CAISLDIHSGANVLTF
TGTGCCATCAGTTTGGACATCCACTCTGGGGCCAACGTCCTGACTTTC
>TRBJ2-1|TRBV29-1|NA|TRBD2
CSVARGSSYNEQFF
TGCAGCGTGGCGCGGGGGAGCTCCTACAATGAGCAGTTCTTC
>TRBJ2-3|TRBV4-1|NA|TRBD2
CASSQDSGELLDTQYF
TGCGCCAGCAGCCAAGATAGCGGGGAATTACTAGATACGCAGTATTTT
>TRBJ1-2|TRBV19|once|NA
CASSYITGSYGYTF
TGTGCCAGTAGTTACATCACAGGGTCCTATGGCTACACCTTC
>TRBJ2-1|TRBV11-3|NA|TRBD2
CASSLARGGIDEQFF
TGTGCCAGCAGCTTAGCGCGGGGGGGCATCGATGAGCAGTTCTTC
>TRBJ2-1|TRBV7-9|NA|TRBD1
CASSPTFDRAKRHEQFF
TGTGCCAGCAGCCCCACCTTTGACAGGGCAAAAAGGCATGAGCAGTTCTTC
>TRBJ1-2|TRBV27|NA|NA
CASSSTAGIRNYGYTF
TGTGCCAGCAGTTCCACGGCAGGGATACGGAACTATGGCTACACCTTC